This T cell receptor (beta chain) was recorded in a study of cytomegalovirus exposure and HLA in healthy donors. PCR was performed using 60 Vbeta and 13 Jbeta primers. The method was immunoSEQ multiplex PCR; TCRdb's version includes in-frame clones alone and lacks a portion of them. The table shows about 230,000 clones, with around 83% occurring only once. The sequenced sample consisted of PBMCs. This receptor was taken from a girl aged 2-10 years in good health and CMV-seronegative.

CDR3 residues: CASSSPGRVYHEQYF. The CDR3 DNA reads TGTGCCAGCAGCTCCCCGGGCAGGGTGTACCACGAGCAGTACTTC. The genes are TRBV5-6 and TRBJ2-7, with a tentative D call TRBD1 (5 bases). Germline V lookup: CDR1 SGHDT, CDR2 YYEEEE. This CDR3 has 15 amino acids. V was shortened by 3 bases and J by 5 bases, with 18 bases between the two germline ends.